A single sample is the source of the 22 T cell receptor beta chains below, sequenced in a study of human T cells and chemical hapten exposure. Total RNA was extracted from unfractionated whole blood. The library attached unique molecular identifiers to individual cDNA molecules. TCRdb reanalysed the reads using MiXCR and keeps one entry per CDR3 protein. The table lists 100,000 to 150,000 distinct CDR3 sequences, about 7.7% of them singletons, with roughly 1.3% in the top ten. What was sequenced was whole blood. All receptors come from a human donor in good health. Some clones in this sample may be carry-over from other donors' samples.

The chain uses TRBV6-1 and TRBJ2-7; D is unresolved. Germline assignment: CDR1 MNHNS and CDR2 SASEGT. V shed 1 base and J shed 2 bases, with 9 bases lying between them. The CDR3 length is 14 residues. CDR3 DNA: TGTGCCAGCAGTGAAGGGTACAACACCTACGAGCAGTACTTC. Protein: CASSEGYNTYEQYF.

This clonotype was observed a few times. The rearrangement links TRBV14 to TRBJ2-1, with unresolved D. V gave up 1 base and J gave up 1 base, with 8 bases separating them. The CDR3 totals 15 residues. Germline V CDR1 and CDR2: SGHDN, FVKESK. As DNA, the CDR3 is TGTGCCAGCAGCCAAGGTCGTCTTTCCTACAATGAGCAGTTCTTC. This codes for CASSQGRLSYNEQFF.

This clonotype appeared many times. The CDR3 is CASSDRVGETQYF. The CDR3 region has the DNA TGTGCCAGCAGTGATCGGGTAGGAGAGACCCAGTACTTC. V and J are TRBV6-4 and TRBJ2-5; D unclear. The V gene lost 3 bases and the J gene lost 4 bases, with 9 bases spanning the gap. CDR3 size: 13 residues. Germline CDR1 and CDR2: MRHNA and SNTAGT.

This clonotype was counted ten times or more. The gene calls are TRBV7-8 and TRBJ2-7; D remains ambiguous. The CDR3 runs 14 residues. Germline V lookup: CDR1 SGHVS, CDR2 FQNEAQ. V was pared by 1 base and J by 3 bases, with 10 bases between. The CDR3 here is CASSLETELYEQYF. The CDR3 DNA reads TGTGCCAGCAGCTTAGAGACCGAACTCTACGAGCAGTACTTC.

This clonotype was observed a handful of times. CDR3 sequence: CASSQFGGSYEQYF. The CDR3 DNA reads as TGTGCCAGCAGCCAATTTGGGGGTTCCTACGAGCAGTACTTC. This chain uses TRBV14 with TRBJ2-7; D may match TRBD1 or TRBD2 (5 bases each). V shed 2 bases and J shed 1 base, with 9 bases lying between them. The germline gives CDR1 SGHDN, CDR2 FVKESK. CDR3 size: 14 residues.

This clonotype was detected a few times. CDR3 region: CASSLGTDYEQYF. For the CDR3, the DNA is TGCGCCAGCAGCTTAGGGACGGATTACGAGCAGTACTTC. The chain recombines TRBV5-1 with TRBJ2-7; tentatively, D is TRBD1 or TRBD2 (5 bases each). Germline V lookup: CDR1 SGHRS, CDR2 YFSETQ. V lost 2 bases to trimming and J lost 4 bases, with 10 bases between them. This CDR3 has 13 residues.

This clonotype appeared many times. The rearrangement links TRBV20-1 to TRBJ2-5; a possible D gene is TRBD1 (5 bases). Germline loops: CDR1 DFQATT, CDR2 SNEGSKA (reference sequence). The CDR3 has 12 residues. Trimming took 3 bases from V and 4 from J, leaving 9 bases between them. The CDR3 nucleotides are TGCAGTGCTAGTGACAGAAGAGAGACCCAGTACTTC. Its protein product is CSASDRRETQYF.

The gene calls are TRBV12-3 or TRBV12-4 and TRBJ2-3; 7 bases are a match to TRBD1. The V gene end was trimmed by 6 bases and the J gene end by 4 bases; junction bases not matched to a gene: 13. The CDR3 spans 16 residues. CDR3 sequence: CASRSTGLEASDTQYF. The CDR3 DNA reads TGTGCCAGCAGATCGACAGGGTTGGAGGCTTCAGATACGCAGTATTTT.

CDR3 residues: CAWNRAPTGSSYNEQFF. The DNA for the CDR3 is TGTGCCTGGAACCGAGCCCCGACAGGGAGCTCCTACAATGAGCAGTTCTTC. The rearrangement links TRBV30 to TRBJ2-1; 7 bases agree with TRBD1. CDR3 length: 17 residues. The germline gives CDR1 GTSNPN, CDR2 SVGIG (reference sequence). V shed 4 bases and J 0 bases; nucleotides not matched to a gene: 12.

CDR3 sequence: CASSQEREIGELFF. In DNA form, the CDR3 reads TGCGCCAGCAGCCAAGAAAGGGAGATCGGGGAGCTGTTTTTT. The chain employs TRBV4-1 and TRBJ2-2; D might be TRBD2 (5 bases). CDR3 size: 14 residues. V was pared by 0 bases and J by 7 bases, with 9 bases between. Germline CDR1 MGHRA, CDR2 YSYEKL.

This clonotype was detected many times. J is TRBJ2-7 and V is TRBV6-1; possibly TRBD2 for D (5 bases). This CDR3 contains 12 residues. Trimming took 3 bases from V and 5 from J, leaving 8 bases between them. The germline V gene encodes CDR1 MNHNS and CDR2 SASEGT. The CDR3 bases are TGTGCCAGCAGTGACGGGGTCGACGAGCAGTACTTC. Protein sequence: CASSDGVDEQYF.

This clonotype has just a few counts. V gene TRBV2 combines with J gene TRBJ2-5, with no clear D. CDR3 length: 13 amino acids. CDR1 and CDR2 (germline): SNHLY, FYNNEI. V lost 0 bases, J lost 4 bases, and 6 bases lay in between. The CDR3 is CASSEAETETQYF. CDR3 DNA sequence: TGTGCCAGCAGTGAAGCAGAGACAGAGACCCAGTACTTC.

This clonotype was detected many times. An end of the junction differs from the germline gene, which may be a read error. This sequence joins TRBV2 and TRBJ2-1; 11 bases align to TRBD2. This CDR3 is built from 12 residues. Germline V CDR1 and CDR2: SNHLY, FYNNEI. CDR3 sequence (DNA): TGTGCCAGCAGCGTACTAGCGGGGGATTCTCTCTTC. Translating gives CASSVLAGDSLF. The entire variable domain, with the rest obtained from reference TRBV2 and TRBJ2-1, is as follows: EPEVTQTPSHQVTQMGQEVILRCVPISNHLYFYWYRQILGQKVEFLVSFYNNEISEKSEIFDDQFSVERPDGSNFTLKIRSTKLEDSAMYFCASSVLAGDSLFGPGTRLTVL.

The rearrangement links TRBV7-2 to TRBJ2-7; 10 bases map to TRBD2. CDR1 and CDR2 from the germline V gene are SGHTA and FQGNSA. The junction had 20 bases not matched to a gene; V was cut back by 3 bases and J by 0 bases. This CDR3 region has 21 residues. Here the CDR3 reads CASSFSTGVSGGPRSSYEQYF. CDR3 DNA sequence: TGTGCCAGCAGCTTTAGTACAGGGGTTAGCGGGGGGCCGAGGAGCTCCTACGAGCAGTACTTC.

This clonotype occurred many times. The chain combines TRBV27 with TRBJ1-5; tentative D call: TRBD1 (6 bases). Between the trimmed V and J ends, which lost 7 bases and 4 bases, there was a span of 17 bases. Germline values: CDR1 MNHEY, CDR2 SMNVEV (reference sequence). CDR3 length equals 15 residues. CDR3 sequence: CASKVGGASNQPQHF. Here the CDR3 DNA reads TGTGCCAGCAAGGTTGGGGGGGCGTCAAATCAGCCCCAGCATTTT.

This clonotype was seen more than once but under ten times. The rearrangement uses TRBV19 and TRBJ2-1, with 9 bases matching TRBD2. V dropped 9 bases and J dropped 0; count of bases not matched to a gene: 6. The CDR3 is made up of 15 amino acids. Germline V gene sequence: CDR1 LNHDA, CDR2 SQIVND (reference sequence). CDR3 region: CASMEREASYNEQFF. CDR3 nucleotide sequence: TGTGCCAGCATGGAGCGGGAGGCCTCCTACAATGAGCAGTTCTTC.

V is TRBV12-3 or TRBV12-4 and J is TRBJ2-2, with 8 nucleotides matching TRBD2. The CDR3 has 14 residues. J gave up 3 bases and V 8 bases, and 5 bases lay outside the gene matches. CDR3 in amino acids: CASRGGPHTGELFF. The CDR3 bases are TGTGCCAGCCGGGGGGGGCCTCACACCGGGGAGCTGTTTTTT.

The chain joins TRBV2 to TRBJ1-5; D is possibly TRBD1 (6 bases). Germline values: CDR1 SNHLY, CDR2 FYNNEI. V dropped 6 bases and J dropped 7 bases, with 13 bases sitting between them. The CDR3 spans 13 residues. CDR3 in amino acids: CASRQQGNQPQHF. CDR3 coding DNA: TGTGCCAGCAGACAACAGGGAAACCAGCCCCAGCATTTT.

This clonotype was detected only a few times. In DNA, the CDR3 is TGTGCCAGCAGCCACGTTGGTAGCGGGAGGTTTCTAAGCTACAATGAGCAGTTCTTC. It yields the protein CASSHVGSGRFLSYNEQFF. This chain links TRBV6-5 with TRBJ2-1; 10 nucleotides match TRBD2. Germline CDR1 is MNHEY and CDR2 is SVGAGI. J lost 3 bases, V lost 6 bases, and 17 bases had no gene match. The CDR3 runs to 19 residues.

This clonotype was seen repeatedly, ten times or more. The CDR3 loop is CASSPIRTGDTEAFF. CDR3 nucleotide sequence: TGTGCCAGCAGTCCCATTCGGACGGGGGACACTGAAGCTTTCTTT. This sequence joins TRBV6-6 and TRBJ1-1; maybe TRBD1 (5 bases). The V end lost 5 bases, the J end lost 3 bases, and 16 bases lay between the germline ends. The CDR3 spans 15 residues. Looked up from germline, CDR1 is MNHNY and CDR2 is SVGAGI (reference sequence).

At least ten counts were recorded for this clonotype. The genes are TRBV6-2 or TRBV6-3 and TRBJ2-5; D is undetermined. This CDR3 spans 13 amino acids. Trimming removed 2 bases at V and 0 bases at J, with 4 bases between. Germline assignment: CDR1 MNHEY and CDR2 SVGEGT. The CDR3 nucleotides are TGTGCCAGCAGTTACGAGGACCAAGAGACCCAGTACTTC. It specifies CASSYEDQETQYF.

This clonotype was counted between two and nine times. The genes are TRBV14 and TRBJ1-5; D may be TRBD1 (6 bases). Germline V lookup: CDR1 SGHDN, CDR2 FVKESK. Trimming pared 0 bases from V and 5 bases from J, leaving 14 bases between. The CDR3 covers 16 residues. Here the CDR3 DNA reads TGTGCCAGCAGCCAAGATCTGAGGGGGAGCCATCAGCCCCAGCATTTT. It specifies CASSQDLRGSHQPQHF.